This T cell receptor (beta chain) was documented in a study of human T cells and chemical hapten exposure. TCRdb used MiXCR to reprocess the RACE reads, holding one entry per CDR3 protein. The sample comprises some 120,000 distinct CDR3 sequences, about 8.2% of which are singletons, and roughly 1.6% rests with the top ten. Germline CDR1 MNHNS, CDR2 SASEGT. Trimming stripped 3 bases from V and 0 bases from J, with 9 bases between. The CDR3 totals 15 residues. Time point specified: healthy volunteer bleed at 2 weeks. The starting material, unfractionated whole blood, was used for total RNA extraction. The V call is TRBV6-1, the J call TRBJ2-1; no firm D call. Sequencing was carried out using whole blood. The TCR comes from a male donor in good health. Some clones in this sample may be carry-over from other donors' samples. This CDR3 is CASSDAQGSYNEQFF. CDR3 DNA: TGTGCCAGCAGTGATGCGCAAGGCTCCTACAATGAGCAGTTCTTC.